The 15 T cell receptor beta chains below all came from one sample that was sequenced in a study of control samples from healthy donors and cancer patients. Method: immunoSEQ multiplex PCR; TCRdb's copy keeps in-frame clones and lacks some. The sample yields approximately 90,000 clones, 85% seen once. Sample: blood. These receptors came from a man in his thirties or forties in good health.

The chain has TRBV6-5 and TRBJ1-6; 7 positions match TRBD1. Looked up from germline, CDR1 is MNHEY and CDR2 is SVGAGI. With 0 bases clipped from V and 7 bases from J, the junction kept 3 bases outside the gene matches. The CDR3 sequence is 15 residues long. CDR3 in amino acids: CASSYSTGRNSPLHF. In DNA, the CDR3 is TGTGCCAGCAGTTACTCGACAGGGCGGAATTCACCCCTCCACTTT.

This chain joins TRBV5-4 and TRBJ1-5; possibly TRBD1 for D (6 bases). V lost 2 bases and J lost 7, with 10 bases in between. Germline assignment: CDR1 SGHNT and CDR2 YYREEE (reference sequence). The CDR3 contains 13 residues. The CDR3 nucleotides are TGTGCCAGCAGCTTTGGGGGCGACCAGCCCCAGCATTTT. This codes for CASSFGGDQPQHF.

The chain recombines TRBV4-1 with TRBJ2-4; D not certain. Germline CDR1 reads MGHRA; CDR2 reads YSYEKL. V was cut by 6 bases and J by 8 bases, with 11 bases left in between. This CDR3 comprises 12 residues. Here the CDR3 DNA reads TGCGCCAGCAGTCGCGATTTTGACATTCAGTACTTC. Translation: CASSRDFDIQYF.

This rearrangement joins TRBV28 to TRBJ2-7; tentatively, D is TRBD1 (6 bases). The CDR3 covers 15 residues. Germline V CDR1 and CDR2: MDHEN, SYDVKM. The V and J ends lost 5 bases and 4 bases respectively, with 18 bases between them. CDR3 region: CASSETGSAVYEQYF. CDR3 in DNA: TGTGCCAGCAGTGAAACAGGGTCGGCGGTATACGAGCAGTACTTC.

The chain couples TRBV7-2 to TRBJ2-5; D is perhaps TRBD1 (6 bases). Germline V gene sequence: CDR1 SGHTA, CDR2 FQGNSA. The CDR3 is 14 residues long. V lost 1 base and J lost 4, with 10 bases in between. The CDR3 here is CASSLVSRGETQYF. The CDR3 bases are TGTGCCAGCAGCTTAGTCTCCAGGGGAGAGACCCAGTACTTC.

This clone was counted a single time. The chain has TRBV9 and TRBJ2-3; perhaps D is TRBD1 or TRBD2 (6 bases each). The V gene's germline CDR1 is SGDLS and CDR2 YYNGEE. The CDR3 runs to 16 residues. Trimming removed 0 bases from V and 4 bases from J, with 15 bases in between. CDR3 in amino acids: CASSVGRGAQADTQYF. CDR3 nucleotides: TGTGCCAGCAGCGTAGGGAGGGGGGCGCAGGCAGATACGCAGTATTTT.

The CDR3 sequence is CASSSRVPKGEQYF. CDR3 DNA sequence: TGTGCCAGCAGTAGCCGCGTCCCGAAGGGCGAGCAGTACTTC. The V gene is TRBV6-5, the J gene TRBJ2-7, with D uncertain. Trimming removed 5 bases from V and 6 bases from J, with 17 bases in between. CDR1 MNHEY and CDR2 SVGAGI come from the germline V gene. This CDR3 has 14 residues.

This clone was seen once. This rearrangement joins TRBV6-6 to TRBJ1-2; D gene ambiguous. Germline lookup yields CDR1 MNHNY and CDR2 SVGAGI (reference sequence). V was trimmed by 8 bases and J by 4 bases, leaving 8 bases between them. The CDR3 contains 11 residues. CDR3 sequence: CASGEVYGYTF. CDR3 coding DNA: TGTGCCAGCGGGGAAGTCTATGGCTACACCTTC.

This chain connects TRBV18 to TRBJ1-6; tentative D call: TRBD1 (5 bases). This CDR3 has 15 residues. The V end was cut by 6 bases, the J end by 7 bases, with 16 bases between. Germline CDR1 reads KGHSH; CDR2 reads LQKENI. As DNA, the CDR3 is TGTGCCAGCTCCCGTGGGACGGCGGGGAATTCACCCCTCCACTTT. Protein product: CASSRGTAGNSPLHF.

The rearrangement joins TRBV28 to TRBJ1-6; weak D call: TRBD1 (5 bases). V lost 5 bases and J 7 bases, leaving 9 bases between the germline ends. CDR3 length equals 13 residues. The germline CDR1 and CDR2 sequences are MDHEN and SYDVKM. The CDR3 nucleotides read TGTGCCAGCAGTCGGGACGGGAATTCACCCCTCCACTTT. Residues: CASSRDGNSPLHF.

The genes are TRBV5-1 and TRBJ2-5; D is possibly TRBD2 (6 bases). Trimming removed 1 base at V and 5 bases at J, with 12 bases between. The CDR3 has 14 residues. In germline, CDR1 is SGHRS, CDR2 YFSETQ. Here the CDR3 reads CASSLQTSRETQYF. The CDR3 DNA is TGCGCCAGCAGCTTGCAGACTAGTAGGGAGACCCAGTACTTC.

This clone was detected a few times. The rearrangement joins TRBV6-6 to TRBJ2-2, with TRBD2 matching 7 bases. The CDR3 runs to 14 residues. V trimming: 4 bases; J trimming: 6 bases; junction bases outside the gene matches: 5. Germline lookup yields CDR1 MNHNY and CDR2 SVGAGI (reference sequence). CDR3 nucleotides: TGTGCCAGCAGTTGGGGAGGGACGGCCGGGGAGCTGTTTTTT. Amino acids: CASSWGGTAGELFF.

V usage is TRBV7-7 and J usage is TRBJ1-1; D is unclear. There are 13 residues in the CDR3. The germline gives CDR1 SSHAT, CDR2 FNYEAQ (reference sequence). V lost 5 bases and J 5 bases, leaving 12 bases between the germline ends. As DNA, the CDR3 is TGTGCCAGCAGCCCGAGAGAGGGTACTGAAGCTTTCTTT. This sequence encodes CASSPREGTEAFF.

In its sample, this clone was seen once. The chain uses TRBV7-2 and TRBJ2-7; D ambiguous. Trimming cost V 4 bases and J 13 bases, with 23 bases left between them. This CDR3 has 14 amino acids. Per the germline V gene, CDR1 is SGHTA and CDR2 is FQGNSA. The CDR3 DNA reads TGTGCCAGCAGCTCAAACCCCTTTGACCAGAAGCTTTACTTC. Residues: CASSSNPFDQKLYF. Based on the CDR3 plus reference TRBV7-2 and TRBJ2-7, the full variable domain is GAGVSQSPSNKVTEKGKDVELRCDPISGHTALYWYRQSLGQGLEFLIYFQGNSAPDKSGLPSDRFSAERTGGSVSTLTIQRTQQEDSAVYLCASSSNPFDQKLYFGPGTRLTVT.

The chain employs TRBV28 and TRBJ2-1; 7 nucleotides agree with TRBD1. CDR1 is MDHEN, CDR2 SYDVKM, per germline. The junction had 7 bases not matched to a gene; V was cut back by 6 bases and J by 8 bases. CDR3 length: 13 amino acids. Written as DNA, the CDR3 is TGTGCCAGCAGCCCTACAGGGGACCATGAGCAGTTCTTC. Amino acid sequence: CASSPTGDHEQFF.